Here is one T cell receptor (beta chain) with its context. It was with random hexamers that about 0.45 to 1 ug RNA was reverse transcribed. The amplification used immunoSEQ multiplex PCR on TCR beta CDR3; it spanned 54 Vbeta and 13 Jbeta. Each CDR3 protein gets one entry after TCRdb re-called the immunoSEQ multiplex PCR reads with MiXCR. The sample lists fewer than 350,000 distinct CDR3 sequences; approximately 91% were seen once. The data stem from a study of CD8 T cells in Susac syndrome. CDR1 and CDR2 from the germline V gene are SNHLY and FYNNEI. The germline V and J ends were trimmed by 8 bases and 4 bases, with 22 bases remaining between them. The CDR3 length is 16 residues.

The chain has TRBV2 and TRBJ2-3; D tentatively reads TRBD1 or TRBD2 (6 bases each). The origin of this receptor is a human donor with multiple sclerosis. The sample consisted of CD8+ T cells from PBMCs. This chain's CDR3 is CASPGLSGGGADTQYF. The CDR3 nucleotides read TGTGCCAGCCCCGGTTTGTCCGGGGGCGGCGCAGATACGCAGTATTTT.